The sequence of this T cell receptor (beta chain) was determined in a study of tissue T cells after allogeneic stem cell transplantation. Findings of the study overall: Tissue-detected TCR repertoire was only partly captured by blood and spleen T cells.

CDR3 length: 13 amino acids. CDR1 is MSHET and CDR2 is SYDVDS in the germline V gene. Between the trimmed V and J ends, which lost 2 bases and 3 bases, there was a span of 8 bases. Time point specified: mouse harvest day 7 after allogeneic transplant. Tail vein injection delivered 10^7 T-cell-depleted bone marrow cells and 10^6 splenic CD5+ T cells. Data came from immunoSEQ multiplex PCR; TCRdb stores just in-frame clones and leaves some out. This sample has approximately 6,900 clones, with about 53% found just once. In the case of this clone: The antigen remains unidentified. Mouse gene names apply. The read terminates 1 residue before the CDR3 end, so the remaining end is supplied by the germline J gene.

The V call is TRBV29, the J call TRBJ2-7; tentative D call: TRBD1 (6 bases). Sequenced: gut tissue. This TCR was recovered from a female BALB/c mouse given C57BL/6 T cells with graft-versus-host disease after an allogeneic hematopoietic cell transplant. The part of the CDR3 DNA that was read is TGTGCTAGCAGTTTACGGGACATCTATGAACAGTAC. It is translated as CASSLRDIYEQY. The whole CDR3 sequence reads CASSLRDIYEQYF.